This T cell receptor beta chain is drawn from a study of blood T cell repertoires in COVID-19. Using immunoSEQ multiplex PCR, the repertoire was profiled, and TCRdb retains in-frame clones only, with some absent. The profile shows hundreds of thousands of clones, roughly 80% of them singletons. Trimming removed 5 bases from V and 0 bases from J, with 8 bases in between. The CDR3 runs 13 residues. Germline-derived CDR1 and CDR2 are LNHNV and YYDKDF (reference sequence). This clonotype originated in a man aged 40-49 years who had been exposed to COVID-19. The sample comprised PBMCs or T cells enriched from blood (not recorded which). The chain couples TRBV15 to TRBJ2-7, with a tentative D call TRBD1 (5 bases). CDR3 DNA sequence: TGTGCCACCAGCGCAGGGCTCTCCTACGAGCAGTACTTC. This codes for CATSAGLSYEQYF.